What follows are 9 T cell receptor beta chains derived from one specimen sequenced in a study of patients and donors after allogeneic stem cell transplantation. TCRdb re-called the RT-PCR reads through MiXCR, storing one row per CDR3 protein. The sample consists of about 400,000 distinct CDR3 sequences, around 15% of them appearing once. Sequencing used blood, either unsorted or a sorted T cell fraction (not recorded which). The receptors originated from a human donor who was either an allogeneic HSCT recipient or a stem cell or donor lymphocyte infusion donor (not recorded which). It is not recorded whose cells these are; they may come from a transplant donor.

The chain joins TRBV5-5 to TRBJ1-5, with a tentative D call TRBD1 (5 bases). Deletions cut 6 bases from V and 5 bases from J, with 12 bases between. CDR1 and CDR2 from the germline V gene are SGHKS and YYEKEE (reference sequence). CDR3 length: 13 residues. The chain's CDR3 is CASNLRGDQPQHF. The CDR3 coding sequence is TGTGCCAGCAACCTTCGGGGGGATCAGCCCCAGCATTTT. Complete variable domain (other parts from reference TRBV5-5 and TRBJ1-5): DAGVTQSPTHLIKTRGQQVTLRCSPISGHKSVSWYQQVLGQGPQFIFQYYEKEERGRGNFPDRFSARQFPNYSSELNVNALLLGDSALYLCASNLRGDQPQHFGDGTRLSIL.

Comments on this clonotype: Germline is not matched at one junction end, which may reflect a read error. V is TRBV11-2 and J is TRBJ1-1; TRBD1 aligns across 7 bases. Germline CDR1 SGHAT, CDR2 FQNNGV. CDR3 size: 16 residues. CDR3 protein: CASSLDRVGTYTEAFF. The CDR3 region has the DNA TGTGCCAGCAGCCTAGACAGGGTGGGTACGTACACTGAAGCTTTCTTT. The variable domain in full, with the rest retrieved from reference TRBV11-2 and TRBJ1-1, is EAGVAQSPRYKIIEKRQSVAFWCNPISGHATLYWYQQILGQGPKLLIQFQNNGVVDDSQLPKDRFSAERLKGVDSTLKIQPAKLEDSAVYLCASSLDRVGTYTEAFFGQGTRLTVV.

This chain's CDR3 is CASSLTNLDYGYTF. DNA of the CDR3: TGTGCCAGCAGCTTAACGAATTTGGACTATGGCTACACCTTC. V and J are TRBV7-8 and TRBJ1-2; D remains unclear. The CDR3 loop spans 14 amino acids. Per the germline V gene, CDR1 is SGHVS and CDR2 is FQNEAQ. V was trimmed by 2 bases and J by 3 bases, leaving 10 bases between them.

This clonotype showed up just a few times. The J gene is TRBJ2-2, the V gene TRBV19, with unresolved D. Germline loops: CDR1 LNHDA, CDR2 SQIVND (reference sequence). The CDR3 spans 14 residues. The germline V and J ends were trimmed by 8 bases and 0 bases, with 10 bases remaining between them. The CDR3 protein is CASSDVSNTGELFF. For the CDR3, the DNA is TGTGCCAGTTCGGACGTATCGAACACCGGGGAGCTGTTTTTT.

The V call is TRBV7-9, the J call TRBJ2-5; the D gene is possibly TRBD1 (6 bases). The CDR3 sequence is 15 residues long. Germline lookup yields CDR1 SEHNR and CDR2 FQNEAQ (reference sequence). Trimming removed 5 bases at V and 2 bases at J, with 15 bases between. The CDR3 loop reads CASSPQRTDQETQYF. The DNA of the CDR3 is TGTGCCAGCAGCCCCCAAAGGACAGATCAAGAGACCCAGTACTTC.

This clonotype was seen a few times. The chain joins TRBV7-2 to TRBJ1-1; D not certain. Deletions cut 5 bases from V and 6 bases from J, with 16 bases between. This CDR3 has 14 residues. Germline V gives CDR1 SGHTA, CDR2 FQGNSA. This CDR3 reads CASSPQVGGSEAFF. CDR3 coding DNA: TGTGCCAGCAGCCCTCAGGTGGGAGGATCTGAAGCTTTCTTT.

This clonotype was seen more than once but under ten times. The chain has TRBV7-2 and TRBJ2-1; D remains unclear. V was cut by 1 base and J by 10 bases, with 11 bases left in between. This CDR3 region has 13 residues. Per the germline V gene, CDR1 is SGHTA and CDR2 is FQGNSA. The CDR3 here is CASSLVYGKEQFF. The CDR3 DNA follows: TGTGCCAGCAGCTTAGTGTACGGTAAAGAGCAGTTCTTC. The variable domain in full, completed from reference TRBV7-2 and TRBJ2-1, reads GAGVSQSPSNKVTEKGKDVELRCDPISGHTALYWYRQSLGQGLEFLIYFQGNSAPDKSGLPSDRFSAERTGGSVSTLTIQRTQQEDSAVYLCASSLVYGKEQFFGPGTRLTVL.

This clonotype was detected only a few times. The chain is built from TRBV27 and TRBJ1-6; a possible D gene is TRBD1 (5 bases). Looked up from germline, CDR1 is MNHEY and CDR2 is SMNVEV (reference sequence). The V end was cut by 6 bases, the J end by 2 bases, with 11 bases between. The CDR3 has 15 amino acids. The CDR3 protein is CASSLQGAYNSPLHF. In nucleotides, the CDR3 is TGTGCCAGCAGCCTCCAGGGAGCCTATAATTCACCCCTCCACTTT.

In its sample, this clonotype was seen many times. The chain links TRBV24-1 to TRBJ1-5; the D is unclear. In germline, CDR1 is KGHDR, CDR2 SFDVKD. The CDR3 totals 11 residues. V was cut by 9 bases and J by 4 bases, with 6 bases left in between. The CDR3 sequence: CATGSNQPQHF. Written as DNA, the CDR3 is TGTGCCACCGGGTCGAATCAGCCCCAGCATTTT.